This is a list of T cell receptor beta chains from one sample in a study of cytomegalovirus exposure and HLA in healthy donors. Libraries were prepared by immunoSEQ multiplex PCR; TCRdb keeps only in-frame clonotypes and omits some of them. The sample features 130,000 to 150,000 clones, with 1.5% to 2% in its top ten. Sequenced input: PBMCs. These receptors originate from a woman aged 45-65 years in good health and CMV-seronegative. Each CDR3 is given with its conserved first and last residue. D genes are given only for firm matches.

v_call	j_call	d_call	cdr3_aa	cdr3_nt
TRBV9	TRBJ2-2	.	CASSVGAGNTGELFF	TGTGCCAGCAGCGTAGGAGCGGGGAACACCGGGGAGCTGTTTTTT
TRBV7-8	TRBJ2-5	TRBD1	CASSNTGTEETQYF	TGTGCCAGCAGCAATACCGGGACAGAGGAGACCCAGTACTTC
TRBV25-1	TRBJ1-1	TRBD1	CASRKTGDGEAFF	TGTGCCAGCAGGAAAACAGGGGATGGGGAAGCTTTCTTT
TRBV9	TRBJ2-1	.	CASSVNQGSNNEQFF	TGTGCCAGCAGCGTAAACCAGGGCAGTAACAATGAGCAGTTCTTC
TRBV5-1	TRBJ1-4	TRBD1	CASSFGTGESEKLFF	TGCGCCAGCAGCTTCGGGACAGGGGAGAGTGAAAAACTGTTTTTT
TRBV4-2	TRBJ2-5	.	CASSQDAGQKETQYF	TGTGCCAGCAGCCAAGATGCTGGCCAGAAAGAGACCCAGTACTTC
TRBV5-4	TRBJ2-1	TRBD2	CASSLVSGGANEQFF	TGTGCCAGCAGCTTGGTGAGCGGGGGGGCCAATGAGCAGTTCTTC
TRBV7-2	TRBJ2-7	.	CASSPLASSYEQYF	TGTGCCAGCAGCCCTCTAGCGTCATCCTACGAGCAGTACTTC
TRBV5-6	TRBJ2-2	TRBD2	CASSSRLAGYTGELFF	TGTGCCAGCAGCTCCCGACTAGCGGGTTACACCGGGGAGCTGTTTTTT
TRBV30	TRBJ1-2	.	CAWTLGGGNYGYTF	TGTGCCTGGACCCTCGGGGGGGGAAACTATGGCTACACCTTC
TRBV9	TRBJ2-2	TRBD2	CASSVPGLVRASGELFF	TGTGCCAGCAGCGTCCCGGGACTAGTACGGGCGTCCGGGGAGCTGTTTTTT
TRBV5-4	TRBJ2-5	.	CASSLGESQETQYF	TGTGCCAGCAGCTTGGGGGAGTCCCAAGAGACCCAGTACTTC
TRBV4-1	TRBJ2-3	TRBD2	CASSQENLAGTDTQYF	TGCGCCAGCAGCCAAGAAAACCTAGCGGGCACAGATACGCAGTATTTT
TRBV1	TRBJ2-2	.	CTSSQGLAKNTGELFF	TGCACCAGCAGCCAGGGGCTAGCGAAAAACACCGGGGAGCTGTTTTTT
TRBV6-5	TRBJ2-1	TRBD2	CASSRNSGGYNEQFF	TGTGCCAGCAGTAGAAATAGCGGGGGGTACAATGAGCAGTTCTTC
TRBV5-1	TRBJ2-2	.	CASSLPRVPNTGELFF	TGCGCCAGCAGCCTCCCCAGGGTCCCGAACACCGGGGAGCTGTTTTTT
TRBV13	TRBJ2-5	TRBD2	CASSKWERGGRETQYF	TGTGCCAGCAGCAAGTGGGAGCGGGGGGGTCGGGAGACCCAGTACTTC
TRBV6-5	TRBJ2-7	TRBD2	CASTQGESGGYEQYF	TGCGCCAGCACCCAGGGAGAGAGCGGGGGGTACGAGCAGTACTTC
TRBV19	TRBJ2-1	.	CASSISGESYNEQFF	TGTGCCAGTAGTATTAGCGGAGAAAGCTACAATGAGCAGTTCTTC
TRBV7-7	TRBJ2-5	TRBD2	CASSLGPSGEETQYF	TGTGCTAGCAGTCTCGGTCCTAGCGGGGAAGAGACCCAGTACTTC
TRBV4-2	TRBJ1-2	TRBD1	CASSSSGQGVGYTF	TGTGCCAGCAGCTCCTCGGGGCAGGGGGTCGGCTACACCTTC
TRBV10-1	TRBJ2-7	TRBD2	CASTLPPGLQYEQYF	TGCGCCAGCACATTGCCTCCGGGACTACAATACGAGCAGTACTTC
TRBV1	TRBJ1-4	.	CTSSQDTVKQRAGEKLFF	TGCACCAGCAGCCAAGATACGGTCAAACAGCGGGCAGGAGAAAAACTGTTTTTT